These 19 T cell receptor beta chains were sequenced from one sample in a study of spatial heterogeneity in lung cancer. TCRdb used MiXCR to reprocess the 5' RACE reads, holding one entry per CDR3 protein. Among 40,000 or so distinct CDR3 sequences listed, around 3.3% were seen once. Time point indicated: sample taken at primary tumor resection. The source was normal lung tissue next to the tumor, collected at surgery. Receptor source: a male donor with early-stage non-small cell lung cancer.

This clonotype was seen ten or more times. The V and J genes are TRBV6-5 and TRBJ2-3; D is perhaps TRBD2 (6 bases). This CDR3 spans 15 amino acids. Deletions cut 6 bases from V and 0 bases from J, with 13 bases between. Germline CDR1 and CDR2: MNHEY and SVGAGI. This CDR3 is CASRSSGTSTDTQYF. DNA for the CDR3: TGTGCCAGCAGATCTTCCGGGACTAGCACAGATACGCAGTATTTT.

This clonotype appeared many times. This chain links TRBV5-6 with TRBJ1-6, with TRBD1 identical over 7 bases. The germline gives CDR1 SGHDT, CDR2 YYEEEE. J was trimmed by 10 bases and V by 1 base; bases with no gene match: 2. CDR3 size: 13 residues. The CDR3 protein is CASSLQGESPLHF. For the CDR3, the DNA is TGTGCCAGCAGCTTGCAGGGGGAGTCACCCCTCCACTTT. Full variable domain (remainder filled in from reference TRBV5-6 and TRBJ1-6): DAGVTQSPTHLIKTRGQQVTLRCSPKSGHDTVSWYQQALGQGPQFIFQYYEEEERQRGNFPDRFSGHQFPNYSSELNVNALLLGDSALYLCASSLQGESPLHFGNGTRLTVT.

This clonotype came up many times. This chain connects TRBV12-3 or TRBV12-4 to TRBJ2-5; 8 bases agree with TRBD2. This CDR3 spans 15 amino acids. Trimming cost V 1 base and J 4 bases; bases outside gene matches: 5. The CDR3 DNA reads TGTGCCAGCAGTTTAGAACGGGGGGGGATAGAGACCCAGTACTTC. Translation: CASSLERGGIETQYF.

This clonotype appeared many times. The chain has TRBV6-2 or TRBV6-3 and TRBJ1-2; D not certain. Germline V gene data show CDR1 as MNHEY and CDR2 as SVGEGT. The germline V and J ends were trimmed by 2 bases and 4 bases, with 8 bases remaining between them. This CDR3 contains 13 residues. The CDR3 DNA follows: TGTGCCAGCAGTTACGGGTCGACCTATGGCTACACCTTC. It encodes CASSYGSTYGYTF.

Many counts were recorded for this clonotype. V is TRBV12-3 or TRBV12-4 and J is TRBJ1-5; the D is unclear. The CDR3 has 13 amino acids. Trimming took 6 bases from V and 5 from J, leaving 11 bases between them. CDR3 sequence reads: CASSPQSHQPQHF. The CDR3 DNA reads as TGTGCCAGCAGCCCACAGAGCCATCAGCCCCAGCATTTT.

This clonotype was detected many times. The chain has TRBV29-1 and TRBJ2-1, with 9 bases lining up with TRBD2. The CDR3 loop spans 14 amino acids. The trim removed 4 bases at V and 10 bases at J, leaving 11 bases unmatched. Germline assignment: CDR1 SQVTM and CDR2 ANQGSEA. The CDR3 DNA reads TGCAGCGTTGCGGGGGCCGAGGCGGGAGGGGAGCAGTTCTTC. Amino acids: CSVAGAEAGGEQFF.

This clonotype was recorded at least ten times. The gene calls are TRBV6-6 and TRBJ2-3; D unclear. Germline V gene lookup returns CDR1 MNHNY and CDR2 SVGAGI (reference sequence). The ends were cut back, 5 bases at V and 3 bases at J, with 6 bases in the middle. CDR3 length: 12 residues. The CDR3 region has the DNA TGTGCCAGCAGTCAAGGGACAGATACGCAGTATTTT. The encoded protein is CASSQGTDTQYF.

This clonotype has ten or more counts. The V call is TRBV14, the J call TRBJ1-6; 7 bases agree with TRBD1. V dropped 2 bases and J dropped 6; count of bases not matched to a gene: 4. The CDR3 loop spans 15 amino acids. Germline V lookup: CDR1 SGHDN, CDR2 FVKESK. CDR3 sequence reads: CASSQYTGVNSPLHF. As DNA, the CDR3 is TGTGCCAGCAGCCAATATACAGGGGTTAATTCACCCCTCCACTTT.

This clonotype appeared many times. V is TRBV5-1 and J is TRBJ2-5; D not certain. V lost 0 bases and J lost 1, with 10 bases in between. The CDR3 contains 15 residues. Looked up from germline, CDR1 is SGHRS and CDR2 is YFSETQ. CDR3 protein: CASSLAGSRQETQYF. Written as DNA, the CDR3 is TGCGCCAGCAGCTTGGCCGGCAGCCGCCAAGAGACCCAGTACTTC.

This clonotype was counted ten times or more. This rearrangement joins TRBV5-5 to TRBJ1-1; TRBD1 is a possible D gene (5 bases). V was pared by 10 bases and J by 1 base, with 11 bases between. Germline V gene sequence: CDR1 SGHKS, CDR2 YYEKEE (reference sequence). The CDR3 sequence is 12 residues long. The CDR3 spells CASAGRNTEAFF. In DNA form, the CDR3 reads TGTGCCTCCGCAGGGAGGAACACTGAAGCTTTCTTT.

In this sample, this clonotype turned up many times. The chain is built from TRBV6-2 or TRBV6-3 and TRBJ1-1; 8 bases are shared with TRBD1. Germline values: CDR1 MNHEY, CDR2 SVGEGT. The CDR3 totals 16 residues. With 10 bases clipped from V and 5 bases from J, the junction kept 18 bases outside the gene matches. CDR3 nucleotide sequence: TGTGCCACCAAGATTCCTGGACAGGGACGTAATACTGAAGCTTTCTTT. Protein product: CATKIPGQGRNTEAFF.

The genes are TRBV6-5 and TRBJ2-1, with 11 bases identical to TRBD2. Germline assignment: CDR1 MNHEY and CDR2 SVGAGI. This CDR3 spans 17 amino acids. V was clipped by 5 bases and J by 4 bases; unmatched bases: 10. CDR3 coding DNA: TGTGCCAGCAGTCTAGCGGGGGGCCCGACTAGATACAATGAGCAGTTCTTC. Its protein product is CASSLAGGPTRYNEQFF.

For this clonotype: A read error may be the cause here, since a much bigger clone is one base away. The rearrangement uses TRBV14 and TRBJ2-3; 9 nucleotides agree with TRBD2. CDR3 size: 13 residues. From germline, CDR1 is SGHDN and CDR2 FVKESK. CDR3 protein: CVVRTSGTDTQYF. The CDR3 nucleotides read TGTGTCGTCAGGACTAGCGGCACAGATACGCAGTATTTT.

Details on this clonotype: A much larger clone lies a single base off, so this may be a read error. The conserved phenylalanine or tryptophan is not found at the CDR3 terminus, so this likely reflects a read error. The gene calls are TRBV7-2 and TRBJ2-5; maybe TRBD1 (5 bases). Trimming took off 5 bases at V and 5 bases at J, with 9 bases between the two ends. CDR1 is SGHTA and CDR2 is FQGNSA in the germline V gene. This CDR3 is 12 amino acids long. For the CDR3, the DNA is TGTGCCAGCAGCGACAGCCTGGAGACCCAGTACCTC. Translation: CASSDSLETQYL.

This clonotype showed up many times. The CDR3 spells CSAGSGTGELFF. In nucleotides, the CDR3 is TGCAGTGCTGGGTCGGGGACCGGGGAGCTGTTTTTT. V is TRBV20-1 and J is TRBJ2-2; D is possibly TRBD2 (5 bases). CDR3 length equals 12 residues. Trimming left V 5 bases short and J 5 bases short, with 9 bases between. Germline V gives CDR1 DFQATT, CDR2 SNEGSKA (reference sequence).

This clonotype showed up many times. This rearrangement joins TRBV10-3 to TRBJ2-1; 16 positions match TRBD2. Germline assignment: CDR1 ENHRY and CDR2 SYGVKD. This CDR3 region has 20 residues. Trimming at V came to 9 bases and at J to 6 bases, leaving 20 bases not matched to a gene. This CDR3 is CAISPGLAGGPSGVRNEQFF. DNA for the CDR3: TGTGCCATATCACCGGGACTAGCGGGAGGGCCAAGTGGTGTCCGCAATGAGCAGTTCTTC.

Ten or more counts support this clonotype. V is TRBV6-1 and J is TRBJ2-5; D is uncertain. CDR3 size: 13 residues. Per the germline V gene, CDR1 is MNHNS and CDR2 is SASEGT. The V end was cut by 4 bases, the J end by 5 bases, with 11 bases between. The CDR3 loop reads CASSGSLRETQYF. The CDR3 coding sequence is TGTGCCAGCAGTGGAAGTCTGAGGGAGACCCAGTACTTC.

The sample holds many counts of this clonotype. In DNA, the CDR3 is TGCAGTGCTAGTATCGCTCCGAACACCGGGGAGCTGTTTTTT. Translated, it gives CSASIAPNTGELFF. The chain employs TRBV20-1 and TRBJ2-2; D unresolved. V gave up 3 bases and J gave up 0 bases, with 8 bases separating them. This CDR3 spans 14 amino acids. The germline V gene encodes CDR1 DFQATT and CDR2 SNEGSKA (reference sequence).

This clonotype has at least ten counts. The chain recombines TRBV2 with TRBJ1-2, with D unclear. CDR1 and CDR2 from the germline V gene are SNHLY and FYNNEI. Deletions cut 1 base from V and 4 bases from J, with 19 bases between. This CDR3 comprises 17 residues. In nucleotides, the CDR3 is TGTGCCAGCAGTGAAGGGGCCGGATGGCAGAAGGGCTATGGCTACACCTTC. This encodes CASSEGAGWQKGYGYTF.